This T cell receptor beta chain was recovered during a study of T cell repertoires in cytomegalovirus infection. Per germline, CDR1 SGHVS and CDR2 FNYEAQ. The junction had 6 bases not matched to a gene; V was cut back by 5 bases and J by 4 bases. The CDR3 covers 15 residues. TCRdb passed the reads through MiXCR, listing each CDR3 protein once. Of approximately 250,000 distinct CDR3 sequences in the sample, 9.1% are singletons; the top ten hold more than 13%. This clonotype was observed at least ten times. The sequence came from a human donor in good health (CMV status not recorded). Some clones in this sample may be carry-over from other donors' samples. The sample was PBMCs. The V and J genes are TRBV7-6 and TRBJ2-3; TRBD2 matches at 10 bases. The CDR3 sequence is CASSPRTSGSDTQYF. As DNA, the CDR3 is TGTGCCAGCAGCCCGAGGACTAGCGGTTCAGATACGCAGTATTTT.